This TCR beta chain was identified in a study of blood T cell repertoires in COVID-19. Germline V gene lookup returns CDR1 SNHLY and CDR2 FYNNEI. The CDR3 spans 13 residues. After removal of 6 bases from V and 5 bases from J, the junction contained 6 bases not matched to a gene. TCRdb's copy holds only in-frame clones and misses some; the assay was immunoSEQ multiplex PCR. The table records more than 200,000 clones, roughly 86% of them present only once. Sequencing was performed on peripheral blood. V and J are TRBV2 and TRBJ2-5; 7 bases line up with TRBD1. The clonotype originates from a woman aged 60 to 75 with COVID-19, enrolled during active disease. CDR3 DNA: TGTGCCAGCAGGAGGGGGCGCGGGGAGACCCAGTACTTC. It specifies CASRRGRGETQYF.